These 23 T cell receptor beta chains were sequenced from one sample in a study of blood T cell repertoires in COVID-19. The protocol was immunoSEQ multiplex PCR, while the TCRdb copy is restricted to in-frame clones and leaves out a portion. The sample lists more than 13,000 clones, roughly 88% occurring once. The source material was peripheral blood. The receptors originated from a human donor in a cohort sampled during active COVID-19.

The CDR3 DNA reads as TGTGCCAGCATGGCAGGCACTGGAAACACCATATATTTT. It specifies CASMAGTGNTIYF. The rearrangement joins TRBV6-6 to TRBJ1-3, with D unclear. The V gene's germline CDR1 is MNHNY and CDR2 SVGAGI (reference sequence). The CDR3 is made up of 13 amino acids. V was clipped by 7 bases and J by 2 bases, with 9 bases between them.

The gene calls are TRBV30 and TRBJ1-5, with 8 positions matching TRBD1. V gave up 2 bases and J gave up 2 bases; unmatched junction bases: 8. Germline CDR1 and CDR2: GTSNPN and SVGIG (reference sequence). This CDR3 has 16 amino acids. The DNA for the CDR3 is TGTGCCTGGAGTTCAGCTGTACAGGGGGGCAATCAGCCCCAGCATTTT. Its protein is CAWSSAVQGGNQPQHF.

The chain uses TRBV27 and TRBJ1-1, with D maybe TRBD1 (6 bases). CDR1 and CDR2 (germline): MNHEY, SMNVEV (reference sequence). The V and J ends lost 4 bases and 4 bases respectively, with 16 bases between them. CDR3 size: 15 residues. The CDR3 here is CASSSPGAGVTEAFF. DNA of the CDR3: TGTGCCAGCAGTTCCCCAGGGGCAGGAGTCACTGAAGCTTTCTTT.

This CDR3 reads CASSKGWSKGTFTDTQYF. The CDR3 coding sequence is TGTGCCAGCAGCAAAGGGTGGAGTAAAGGGACTTTCACAGATACGCAGTATTTT. This sequence joins TRBV21-1 and TRBJ2-3; the table's D call, TRBD2, was not checked against the DNA. TRBV21-1 is a pseudogene segment. This CDR3 is 18 amino acids long.

The chain has TRBV6-2 or TRBV6-3 and TRBJ2-1; 7 positions agree with TRBD2. Germline CDR1 is MNHEY and CDR2 is SVGEGT. After removal of 2 bases from V and 5 bases from J, the junction contained 12 bases not matched to a gene. The CDR3 has 17 amino acids. CDR3 loop: CASSYGPTGLNHNEQFF. The DNA for the CDR3 is TGTGCCAGCAGTTACGGCCCAACGGGACTAAACCACAATGAGCAGTTCTTC.

The chain joins TRBV6-6 to TRBJ2-1, with TRBD2 identical over 11 bases. With 8 bases clipped from V and 1 base from J, the junction kept 7 bases outside the gene matches. Germline V gene sequence: CDR1 MNHNY, CDR2 SVGAGI (reference sequence). There are 16 residues in the CDR3. This CDR3 is CASATSGSLSYNEQFF. The CDR3 DNA sequence: TGTGCCAGCGCTACTAGCGGGAGTCTGTCCTACAATGAGCAGTTCTTC.

CDR3 region: CASRDRGNNQPQHF. The DNA of the CDR3 is TGTGCCAGTAGGGACAGGGGGAACAATCAGCCCCAGCATTTT. The chain recombines TRBV19 with TRBJ1-5; 10 bases fit TRBD1. CDR3 length: 14 residues. J lost 3 bases, V lost 6 bases, and 2 bases had no gene match. Germline CDR1 and CDR2: LNHDA and SQIVND (reference sequence).

The J gene is TRBJ2-3, the V gene TRBV4-3; a weak D match, TRBD2 (6 bases). The germline gives CDR1 LGHNA, CDR2 YSLEER. V was clipped by 1 base and J by 0 bases, with 11 bases between them. The CDR3 extends over 16 amino acids. CDR3: CASSQVPGESTDTQYF. CDR3 coding DNA: TGCGCCAGCAGCCAAGTCCCGGGGGAAAGCACAGATACGCAGTATTTT.

The J gene is TRBJ2-2, the V gene TRBV7-9; 8 bases match TRBD2. Germline V gene lookup returns CDR1 SEHNR and CDR2 FQNEAQ (reference sequence). With 1 base clipped from V and 6 bases from J, the junction kept 7 bases outside the gene matches. The CDR3 has 16 amino acids. CDR3 loop: CASSLGRLATPGELFF. The CDR3 nucleotides read TGTGCCAGCAGCTTAGGCAGACTAGCGACGCCCGGGGAGCTGTTTTTT.

The V and J genes are TRBV23-1 and TRBJ2-7; the match to TRBD1 covers 10 bases. TRBV23-1 is known as an ORF, though its function is uncertain. The CDR3 contains 11 residues. J gave up 2 bases and V 11 bases, and 0 bases lay outside the gene matches. CDR3 loop: CAGQGAYEQYF. The CDR3 DNA reads TGCGCCGGACAGGGGGCCTACGAGCAGTACTTC.

This sequence joins TRBV11-2 and TRBJ1-1; TRBD1 might be the D (5 bases). The CDR3 spans 14 residues. Per the germline V gene, CDR1 is SGHAT and CDR2 is FQNNGV. The V and J ends lost 5 bases and 6 bases respectively, with 16 bases between them. CDR3 DNA sequence: TGTGCCAGCAGCCCTGTCCGCGGGGGTGCTGAAGCTTTCTTT. This translates into CASSPVRGGAEAFF.

The chain combines TRBV6-6 with TRBJ2-5, with D perhaps matching TRBD2 (5 bases). The germline gives CDR1 MNHNY, CDR2 SVGAGI (reference sequence). Trimming shortened V by 7 bases and J by 1 base, and 13 bases separated the two germline ends. CDR3 size: 14 residues. CDR3: CASTMGVPQETQYF. In nucleotides, the CDR3 is TGTGCCAGCACGATGGGAGTGCCCCAAGAGACCCAGTACTTC.

The V call is TRBV19, the J call TRBJ2-5, with 10 bases aligning to TRBD2. CDR3 length: 14 residues. V lost 6 bases, J lost 4 bases, and 5 bases stayed unmatched. CDR1 is LNHDA and CDR2 is SQIVND in the germline V gene (reference sequence). CDR3 sequence (DNA): TGTGCCAGTAGGGATTCTAGCGGGAGAGAGACCCAGTACTTC. Translating gives CASRDSSGRETQYF.

The chain has TRBV30 and TRBJ1-6; weak D call: TRBD1 (5 bases). The CDR3 runs to 12 residues. The germline CDR1 and CDR2 sequences are GTSNPN and SVGIG (reference sequence). V gave up 7 bases and J gave up 7 bases, with 11 bases separating them. The CDR3 protein is CAFGGGNSPLHF. CDR3 nucleotides: TGTGCCTTTGGGGGGGGGAATTCACCCCTCCACTTT.

The rearrangement links TRBV7-2 to TRBJ2-7, with TRBD2 identical over 11 bases. The germline CDR1 and CDR2 sequences are SGHTA and FQGNSA. V trimming: 1 base; J trimming: 3 bases; junction bases outside the gene matches: 5. The CDR3 is made up of 16 amino acids. The CDR3 loop is CASSLGPSGGNYEQYF. CDR3 coding DNA: TGTGCCAGCAGCTTAGGTCCTAGCGGGGGGAACTACGAGCAGTACTTC.

The J gene is TRBJ2-7, the V gene TRBV27, with 9 bases matching TRBD1. CDR3 length: 15 amino acids. CDR1 is MNHEY, CDR2 SMNVEV, per germline (reference sequence). J gave up 2 bases and V 3 bases, and 5 bases lay outside the gene matches. The CDR3 nucleotides read TGTGCCAGCAGTTTTGAGGGGACAGGGCCCTACGAGCAGTACTTC. Protein product: CASSFEGTGPYEQYF.

V and J are TRBV5-1 and TRBJ2-7, with 7 positions matching TRBD2. Germline V gene data show CDR1 as SGHRS and CDR2 as YFSETQ. This CDR3 spans 13 amino acids. The V gene end was trimmed by 0 bases and the J gene end by 5 bases; junction bases not matched to a gene: 2. The chain's CDR3 is CASSLGTRDEQYF. For the CDR3, the DNA is TGCGCCAGCAGCTTGGGGACTAGGGACGAGCAGTACTTC.

The CDR3 DNA follows: TGTGCCAGCAGTGCAGGGGAGACTGGAAACACCATATATTTT. It specifies CASSAGETGNTIYF. The chain carries TRBV2 and TRBJ1-3; D might be TRBD1 (6 bases). V lost 4 bases to trimming and J lost 2 bases, with 9 bases between them. Germline V gives CDR1 SNHLY, CDR2 FYNNEI. The CDR3 length is 14 residues.

The DNA for the CDR3 is TGTGCCAGCAGTGCCCAGGGGTTTGGAAACACCATATATTTT. Translated: CASSAQGFGNTIYF. V gene TRBV6-6 combines with J gene TRBJ1-3, with a possible D match to TRBD1 (6 bases). The CDR3 consists of 14 residues. CDR1 MNHNY and CDR2 SVGAGI come from the germline V gene (reference sequence). V lost 5 bases to trimming and J lost 3 bases, with 11 bases between them.

The chain combines TRBV12-2 with TRBJ1-1. TRBV12-2 has pseudogene status. CDR3 length equals 15 residues. The CDR3 coding sequence is TGTGCAAGTCGCTTAGGGGCAGGGAGGAGAACTGAAGCTTTCTTT. It codes for CASRLGAGRRTEAFF.

The rearrangement links TRBV27 to TRBJ2-3, with 10 nucleotides matching TRBD1. Germline loops: CDR1 MNHEY, CDR2 SMNVEV (reference sequence). V lost 7 bases to trimming and J lost 1 base; unmatched junction nucleotides: 5. The length of the CDR3 is 15 residues. CDR3 protein: CASTWGTGGTDTQYF. DNA for the CDR3: TGTGCCAGCACCTGGGGGACAGGGGGCACAGATACGCAGTATTTT.

The chain employs TRBV7-2 and TRBJ2-5; possible D gene TRBD2, 5 bases. CDR3 length: 14 amino acids. V was trimmed by 3 bases and J by 2 bases, leaving 10 bases between them. From germline, CDR1 is SGHTA and CDR2 FQGNSA. The CDR3 here is CASSLTRDQETQYF. CDR3 in DNA: TGTGCCAGCAGCTTGACGAGGGATCAAGAGACCCAGTACTTC.

This clone appeared once. The CDR3 protein is CASSPRQGVQYNEQFF. The DNA of the CDR3 is TGTGCCAGCTCACCGAGACAGGGGGTTCAGTACAATGAGCAGTTCTTC. The gene calls are TRBV18 and TRBJ2-1; 9 bases match TRBD1. The CDR3 sequence is 16 residues long. Unmatched junction bases numbered 7, after V lost 3 bases and J lost 4 bases. Per germline, CDR1 KGHSH and CDR2 LQKENI.